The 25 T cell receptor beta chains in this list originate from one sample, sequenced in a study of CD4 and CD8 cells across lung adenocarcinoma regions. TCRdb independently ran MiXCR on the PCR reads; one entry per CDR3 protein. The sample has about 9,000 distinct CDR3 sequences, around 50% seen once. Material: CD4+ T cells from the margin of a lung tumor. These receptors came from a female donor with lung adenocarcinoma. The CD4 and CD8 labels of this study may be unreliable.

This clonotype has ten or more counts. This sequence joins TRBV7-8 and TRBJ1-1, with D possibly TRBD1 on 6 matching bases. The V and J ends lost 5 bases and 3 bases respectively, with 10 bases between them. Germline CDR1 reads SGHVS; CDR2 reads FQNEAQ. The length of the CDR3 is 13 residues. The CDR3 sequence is CASSRGHHTEAFF. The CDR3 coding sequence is TGTGCCAGCAGCAGGGGACACCACACTGAAGCTTTCTTT.

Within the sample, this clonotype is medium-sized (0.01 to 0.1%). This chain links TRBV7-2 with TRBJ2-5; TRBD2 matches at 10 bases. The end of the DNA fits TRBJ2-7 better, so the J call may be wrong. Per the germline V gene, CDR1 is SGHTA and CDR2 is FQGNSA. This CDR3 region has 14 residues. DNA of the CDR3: TGTGCCAGCGGCCGGGGACTAGCGTCGTACGAGCAGTACTTC. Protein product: CASGRGLASYEQYF.

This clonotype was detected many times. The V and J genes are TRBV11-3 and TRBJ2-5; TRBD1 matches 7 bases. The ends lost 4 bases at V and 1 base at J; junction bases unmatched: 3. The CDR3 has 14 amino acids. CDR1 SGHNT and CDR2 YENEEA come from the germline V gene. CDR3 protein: CASSSGTAQETQYF. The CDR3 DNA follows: TGTGCCAGCAGCTCGGGGACAGCCCAAGAGACCCAGTACTTC. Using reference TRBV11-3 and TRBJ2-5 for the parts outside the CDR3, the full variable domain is EAGVVQSPRYKIIEKKQPVAFWCNPISGHNTLYWYLQNLGQGPELLIRYENEEAVDDSQLPKDRFSAERLKGVDSTLKIQPAELGDSAVYLCASSSGTAQETQYFGPGTRLLVL.

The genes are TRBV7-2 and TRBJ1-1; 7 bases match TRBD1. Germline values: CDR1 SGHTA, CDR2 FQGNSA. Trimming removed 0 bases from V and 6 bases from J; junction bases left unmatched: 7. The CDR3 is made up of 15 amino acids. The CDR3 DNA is TGTGCCAGCAGCTTAGCGCCGGACAGGCGCTCTGAAGCTTTCTTT. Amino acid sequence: CASSLAPDRRSEAFF.

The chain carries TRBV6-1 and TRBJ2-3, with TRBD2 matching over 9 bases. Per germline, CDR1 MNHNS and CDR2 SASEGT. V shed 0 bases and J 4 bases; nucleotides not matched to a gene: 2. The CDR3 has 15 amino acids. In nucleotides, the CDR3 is TGTGCCAGCAGTGAAGCTAGCGGGAGCCCAGATACGCAGTATTTT. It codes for CASSEASGSPDTQYF.

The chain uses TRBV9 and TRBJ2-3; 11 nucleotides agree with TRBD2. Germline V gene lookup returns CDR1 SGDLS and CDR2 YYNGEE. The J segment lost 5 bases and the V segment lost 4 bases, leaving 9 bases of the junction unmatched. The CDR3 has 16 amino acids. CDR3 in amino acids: CASSLIAGGPVDTQYF. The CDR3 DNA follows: TGTGCCAGCAGCTTAATAGCGGGAGGGCCCGTAGATACGCAGTATTTT.

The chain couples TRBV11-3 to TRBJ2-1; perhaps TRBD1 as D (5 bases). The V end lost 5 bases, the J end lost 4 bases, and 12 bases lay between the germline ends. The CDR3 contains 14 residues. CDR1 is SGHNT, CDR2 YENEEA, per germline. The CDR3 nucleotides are TGTGCCAGCAGCCCCCGAGACAGATACAATGAGCAGTTCTTC. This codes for CASSPRDRYNEQFF.

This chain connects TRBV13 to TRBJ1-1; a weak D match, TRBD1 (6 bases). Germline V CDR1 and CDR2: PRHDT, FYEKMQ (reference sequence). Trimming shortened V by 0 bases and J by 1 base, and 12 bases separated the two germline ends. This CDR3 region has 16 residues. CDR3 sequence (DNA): TGTGCCAGCAGCTTAGGTGCCAGGGGAAGGAACACTGAAGCTTTCTTT. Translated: CASSLGARGRNTEAFF.

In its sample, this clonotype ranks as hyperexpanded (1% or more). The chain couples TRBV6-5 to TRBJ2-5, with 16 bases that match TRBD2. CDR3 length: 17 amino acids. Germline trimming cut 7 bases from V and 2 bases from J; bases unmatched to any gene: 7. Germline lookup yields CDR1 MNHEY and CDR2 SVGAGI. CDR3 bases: TGTGCCAGCACCCCGGGACTAGCGGGAGGGAGGCAAGAGACCCAGTACTTC. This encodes CASTPGLAGGRQETQYF.

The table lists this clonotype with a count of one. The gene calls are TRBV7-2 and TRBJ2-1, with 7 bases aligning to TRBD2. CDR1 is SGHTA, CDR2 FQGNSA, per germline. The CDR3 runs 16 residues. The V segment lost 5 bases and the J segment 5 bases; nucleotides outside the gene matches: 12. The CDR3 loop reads CASSTRAGAVHNEQFF. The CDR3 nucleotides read TGTGCCAGCAGCACGAGGGCGGGAGCGGTACACAATGAGCAGTTCTTC.

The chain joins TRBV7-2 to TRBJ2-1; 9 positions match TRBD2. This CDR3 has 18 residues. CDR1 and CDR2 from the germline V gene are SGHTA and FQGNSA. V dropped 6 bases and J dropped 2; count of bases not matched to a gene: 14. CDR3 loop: CASRSTSGSLQTYNEQFF. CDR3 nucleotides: TGTGCCAGCAGGTCAACTAGCGGGTCACTCCAAACCTACAATGAGCAGTTCTTC. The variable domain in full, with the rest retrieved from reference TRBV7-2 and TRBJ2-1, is GAGVSQSPSNKVTEKGKDVELRCDPISGHTALYWYRQSLGQGLEFLIYFQGNSAPDKSGLPSDRFSAERTGGSVSTLTIQRTQQEDSAVYLCASRSTSGSLQTYNEQFFGPGTRLTVL.

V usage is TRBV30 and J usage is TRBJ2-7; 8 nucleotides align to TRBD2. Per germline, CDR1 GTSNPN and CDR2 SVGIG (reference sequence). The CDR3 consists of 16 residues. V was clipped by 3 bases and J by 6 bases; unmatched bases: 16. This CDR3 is CAWRKGRGLGGFEQYF. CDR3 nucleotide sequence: TGTGCCTGGAGAAAAGGAAGGGGACTAGGGGGGTTCGAGCAGTACTTC.

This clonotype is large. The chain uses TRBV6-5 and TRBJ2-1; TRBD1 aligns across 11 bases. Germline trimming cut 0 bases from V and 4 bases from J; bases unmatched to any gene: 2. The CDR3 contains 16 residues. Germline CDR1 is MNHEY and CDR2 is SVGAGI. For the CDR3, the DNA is TGTGCCAGCAGTTACTCCCGGGACAGGGGGTACAATGAGCAGTTCTTC. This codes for CASSYSRDRGYNEQFF.

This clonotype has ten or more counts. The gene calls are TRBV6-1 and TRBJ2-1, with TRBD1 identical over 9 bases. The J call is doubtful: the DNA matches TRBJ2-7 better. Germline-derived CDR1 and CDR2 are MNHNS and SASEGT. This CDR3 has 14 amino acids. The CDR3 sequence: CASRIRDRVYEQYF. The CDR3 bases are TGTGCCAGCAGAATCCGGGACAGGGTCTACGAGCAGTACTTC.

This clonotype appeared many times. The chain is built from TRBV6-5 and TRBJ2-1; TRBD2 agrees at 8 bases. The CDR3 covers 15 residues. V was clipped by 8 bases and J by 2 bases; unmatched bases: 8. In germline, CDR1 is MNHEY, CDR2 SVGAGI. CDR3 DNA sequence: TGTGCCAGCGGCCGTAGCGGGGTAACCTACAATGAGCAGTTCTTC. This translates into CASGRSGVTYNEQFF.

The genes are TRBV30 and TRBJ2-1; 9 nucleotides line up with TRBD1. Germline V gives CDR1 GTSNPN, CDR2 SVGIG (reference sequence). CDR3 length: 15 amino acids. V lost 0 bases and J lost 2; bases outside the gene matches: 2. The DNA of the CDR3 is TGTGCCTGGAGTGTAGGGACAGGGCCCTACAATGAGCAGTTCTTC. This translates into CAWSVGTGPYNEQFF.

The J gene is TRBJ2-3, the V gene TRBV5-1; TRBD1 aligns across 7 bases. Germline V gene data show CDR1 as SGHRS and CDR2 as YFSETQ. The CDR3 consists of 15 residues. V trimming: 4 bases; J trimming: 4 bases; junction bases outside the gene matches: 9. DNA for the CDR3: TGCGCCAGCAGCCTGGGGACAGTTAATCCAGATACGCAGTATTTT. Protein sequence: CASSLGTVNPDTQYF.

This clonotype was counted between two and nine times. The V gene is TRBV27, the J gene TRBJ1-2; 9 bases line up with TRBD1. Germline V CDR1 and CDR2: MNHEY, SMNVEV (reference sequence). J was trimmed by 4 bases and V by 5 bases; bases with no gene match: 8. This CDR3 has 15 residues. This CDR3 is CASSPRDRATYGYTF. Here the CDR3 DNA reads TGTGCCAGCAGTCCCCGGGACAGGGCGACCTATGGCTACACCTTC.

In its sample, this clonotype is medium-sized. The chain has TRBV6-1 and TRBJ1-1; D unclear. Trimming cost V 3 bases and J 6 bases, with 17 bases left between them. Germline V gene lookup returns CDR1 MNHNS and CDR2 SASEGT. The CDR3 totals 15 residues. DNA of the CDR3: TGTGCCAGCAGTGAGGGTTCTTCCAACCGCCCTGAAGCTTTCTTT. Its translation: CASSEGSSNRPEAFF.

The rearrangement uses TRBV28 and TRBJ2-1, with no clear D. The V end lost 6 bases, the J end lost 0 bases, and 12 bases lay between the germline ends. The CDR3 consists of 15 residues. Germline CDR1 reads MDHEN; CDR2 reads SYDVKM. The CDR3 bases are TGTGCCAGCAGGACCCAGCAAATCTCCTACAATGAGCAGTTCTTC. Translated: CASRTQQISYNEQFF.

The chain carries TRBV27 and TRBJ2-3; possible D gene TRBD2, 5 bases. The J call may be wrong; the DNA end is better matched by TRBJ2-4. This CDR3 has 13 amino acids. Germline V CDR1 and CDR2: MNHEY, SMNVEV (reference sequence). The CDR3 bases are TGTGCCAGCAGCCCTCGGGGTACAGATATTCAGTACTTC. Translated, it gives CASSPRGTDIQYF.

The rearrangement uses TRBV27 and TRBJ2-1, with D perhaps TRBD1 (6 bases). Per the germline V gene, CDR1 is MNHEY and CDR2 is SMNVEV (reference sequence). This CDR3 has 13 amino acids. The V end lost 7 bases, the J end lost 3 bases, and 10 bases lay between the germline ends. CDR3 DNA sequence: TGTGCCAGCACGACAGGAAGCTACAATGAGCAGTTCTTC. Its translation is CASTTGSYNEQFF.

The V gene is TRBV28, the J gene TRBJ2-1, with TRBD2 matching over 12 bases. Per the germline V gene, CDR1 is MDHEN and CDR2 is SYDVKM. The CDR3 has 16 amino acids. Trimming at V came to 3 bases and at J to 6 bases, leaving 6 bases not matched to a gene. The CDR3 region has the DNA TGTGCCAGCAGTTTCCTAGCGGGAGGGCCCTTCAATGAGCAGTTCTTC. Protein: CASSFLAGGPFNEQFF. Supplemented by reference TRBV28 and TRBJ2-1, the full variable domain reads DVKVTQSSRYLVKRTGEKVFLECVQDMDHENMFWYRQDPGLGLRLIYFSYDVKMKEKGDIPEGYSVSREKKERFSLILESASTNQTSMYLCASSFLAGGPFNEQFFGPGTRLTVL.

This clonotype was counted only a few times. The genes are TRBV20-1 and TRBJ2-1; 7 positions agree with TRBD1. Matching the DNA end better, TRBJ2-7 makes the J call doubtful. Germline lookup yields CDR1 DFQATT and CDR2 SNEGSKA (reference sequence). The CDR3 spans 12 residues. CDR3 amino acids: CSARDRLVGQYF. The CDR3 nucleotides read TGCAGTGCTAGGGACAGGCTGGTCGGGCAGTACTTC.

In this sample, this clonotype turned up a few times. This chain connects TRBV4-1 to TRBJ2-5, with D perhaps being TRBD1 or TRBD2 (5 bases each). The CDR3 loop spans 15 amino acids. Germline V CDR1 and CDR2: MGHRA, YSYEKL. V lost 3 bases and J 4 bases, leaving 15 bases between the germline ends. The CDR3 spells CASSHGDPRPETQYF. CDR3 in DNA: TGCGCCAGCAGCCATGGGGACCCTAGGCCAGAGACCCAGTACTTC.